A selection of T cell receptor beta chains follows, all from one sample in a study of CD8 T cells in ankylosing spondylitis. TCRdb used MiXCR to reprocess the 5' RACE reads, holding one entry per CDR3 protein. The data show around 480,000 distinct CDR3 sequences, roughly 17% seen once. The sequenced sample consisted of blood, either unsorted or a sorted T cell fraction (not recorded which). The origin of the receptors is a male donor with ankylosing spondylitis. Both conserved end residues are trimmed from each CDR3.

v_call,j_call,cdr3_aa
TRBV11-2,TRBJ2-1,ASKLNQGFLV
TRBV5-5,TRBJ2-1,ASSFRGEEQF
TRBV4-1,TRBJ1-1,ASSQSVAQTNTEAF
TRBV11-1,TRBJ2-2,ASSLPGLAYVIRNTGELF
TRBV6-1,TRBJ1-2,ASTPDRFNYGYT
TRBV4-3,TRBJ1-4,ASSQDLDTNEKLF
TRBV7-2,TRBJ2-3,ASSLAPTGELDTQY
TRBV29-1,TRBJ2-7,SVPAGTGLYEQY
TRBV4-2,TRBJ2-7,ASSQARTSGSRQY
TRBV28,TRBJ1-2,ASGQATYGYT
TRBV21-1,TRBJ1-2,ASSGIPGQGYGYT
TRBV5-5,TRBJ2-7,ASSLSTGWGPYEQY
TRBV3-1,TRBJ1-1,ASSQDSGVNTEAF
TRBV7-2,TRBJ2-1,ASSLQRGNEQF
TRBV11-2,TRBJ2-5,ASSLEGPRYQETQY
TRBV6-1,TRBJ1-2,ASGPKPLTAIYGYT
TRBV28,TRBJ2-6,ASSLFYSSGANVLT
TRBV2,TRBJ2-7,ASSTSSFGYEQY
TRBV3-1,TRBJ2-2,ASSSLGATGELF
TRBV25-1,TRBJ2-1,ASSRASGRYEQF
TRBV5-1,TRBJ2-7,ASSFWLGNYEQY
TRBV3-1,TRBJ2-7,ASSQDGLTYEQY
TRBV5-1,TRBJ2-3,ASSKTSGELGDTQY
TRBV6-2/TRBV6-3,TRBJ2-1,ASRAGLAGPREF
TRBV5-1,TRBJ1-5,ASSLAPLTLPSNQPQH
TRBV10-3,TRBJ1-2,AISDTTGTDNYGYT
TRBV5-6,TRBJ2-1,ASSFSSGAQF
TRBV7-9,TRBJ2-1,ASSIRTGLYNEQF
TRBV6-5,TRBJ1-1,ASSYSMAQGYGEAF
TRBV11-2,TRBJ2-3,ASSLDPPDRGTDTQY
TRBV2,TRBJ2-7,ASSETGGHQDEQY
TRBV15,TRBJ2-2,ATSRDQGHPTGELF
TRBV5-1,TRBJ1-1,ASSLPRGTNTEAF
TRBV13,TRBJ2-1,ASSLTRDRDQVLF
TRBV3-1,TRBJ1-1,ASSRQGSGNTEAF
TRBV12-3/TRBV12-4,TRBJ2-1,ASSSVTEQF
TRBV12-3/TRBV12-4,TRBJ2-1,ASSLETSLVNEQF
TRBV6-5,TRBJ1-5,ASSDSTQRNNQPQH
TRBV5-1,TRBJ2-1,ASSFQGLFNEQF
TRBV6-1,TRBJ2-2,ASSVEQGSTGELF
TRBV20-1,TRBJ2-7,SARDSRGTGGAGDEQY
TRBV7-2,TRBJ1-2,ASSPGTEYGYT
TRBV5-1,TRBJ2-2,ASSPGLAGVPGELF